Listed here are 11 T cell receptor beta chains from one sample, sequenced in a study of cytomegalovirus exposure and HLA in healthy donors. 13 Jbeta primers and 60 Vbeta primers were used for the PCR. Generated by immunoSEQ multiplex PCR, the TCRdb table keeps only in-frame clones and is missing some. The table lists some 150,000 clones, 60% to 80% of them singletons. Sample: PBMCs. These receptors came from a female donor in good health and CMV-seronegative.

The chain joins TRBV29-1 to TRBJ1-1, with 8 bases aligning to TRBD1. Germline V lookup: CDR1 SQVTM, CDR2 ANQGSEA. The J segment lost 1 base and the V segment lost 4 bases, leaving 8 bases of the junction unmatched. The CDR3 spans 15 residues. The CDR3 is CSVAPSGQGNTEAFF. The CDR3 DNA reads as TGCAGCGTTGCCCCGTCCGGACAGGGGAACACTGAAGCTTTCTTT.

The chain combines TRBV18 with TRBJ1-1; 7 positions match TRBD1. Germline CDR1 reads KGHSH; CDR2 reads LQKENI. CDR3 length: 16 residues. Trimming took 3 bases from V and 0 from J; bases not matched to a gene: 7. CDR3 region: CASSPRTGPMNTEAFF. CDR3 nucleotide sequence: TGTGCCAGCTCACCGCGGACAGGACCTATGAACACTGAAGCTTTCTTT. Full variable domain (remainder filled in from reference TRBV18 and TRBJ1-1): NAGVMQNPRHLVRRRGQEARLRCSPMKGHSHVYWYRQLPEEGLKFMVYLQKENIIDESGMPKERFSAEFPKEGPSILRIQQVVRGDSAAYFCASSPRTGPMNTEAFFGQGTRLTVV.

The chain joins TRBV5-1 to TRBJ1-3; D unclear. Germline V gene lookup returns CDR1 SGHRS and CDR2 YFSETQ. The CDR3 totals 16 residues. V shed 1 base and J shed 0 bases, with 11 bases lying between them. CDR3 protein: CASSLSAGLSGNTIYF. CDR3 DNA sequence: TGCGCCAGCAGCTTGTCGGCAGGCCTCTCTGGAAACACCATATATTTT.

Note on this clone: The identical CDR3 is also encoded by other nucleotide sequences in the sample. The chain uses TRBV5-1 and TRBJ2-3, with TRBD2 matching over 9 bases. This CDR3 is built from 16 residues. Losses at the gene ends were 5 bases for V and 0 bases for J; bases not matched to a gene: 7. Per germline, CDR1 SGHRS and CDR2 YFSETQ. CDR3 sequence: CASSFSGGLSTDTQYF. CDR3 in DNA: TGCGCCAGCAGTTTTAGCGGGGGCCTAAGCACAGATACGCAGTATTTT.

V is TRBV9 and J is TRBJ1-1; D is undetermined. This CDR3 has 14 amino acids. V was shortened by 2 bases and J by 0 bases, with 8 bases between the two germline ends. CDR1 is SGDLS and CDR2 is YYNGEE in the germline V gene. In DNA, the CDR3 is TGTGCCAGCAGCGTTGGGAGCCTGAACACTGAAGCTTTCTTT. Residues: CASSVGSLNTEAFF.

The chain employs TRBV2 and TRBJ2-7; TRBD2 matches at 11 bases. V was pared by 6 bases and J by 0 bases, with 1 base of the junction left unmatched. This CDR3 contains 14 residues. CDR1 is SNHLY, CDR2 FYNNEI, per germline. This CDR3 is CASRGLADSYEQYF. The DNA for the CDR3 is TGTGCCAGCAGGGGACTAGCGGACTCCTACGAGCAGTACTTC.

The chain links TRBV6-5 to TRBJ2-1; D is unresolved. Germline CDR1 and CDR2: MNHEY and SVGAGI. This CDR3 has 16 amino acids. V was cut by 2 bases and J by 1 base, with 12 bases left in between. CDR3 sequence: CASSYDALRSYNEQFF. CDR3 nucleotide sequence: TGTGCCAGCAGTTACGACGCCCTCAGGTCCTACAATGAGCAGTTCTTC.

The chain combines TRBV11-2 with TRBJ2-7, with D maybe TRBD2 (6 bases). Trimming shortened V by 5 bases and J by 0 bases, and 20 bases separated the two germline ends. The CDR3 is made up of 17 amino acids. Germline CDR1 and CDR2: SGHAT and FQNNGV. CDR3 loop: CASSRLTVGGVSYEQYF. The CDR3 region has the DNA TGTGCCAGCAGCCGCCTTACGGTGGGCGGGGTCTCCTACGAGCAGTACTTC.

The CDR3 sequence is CASSSRQGDLQETQYF. In DNA, the CDR3 is TGTGCCAGCAGCTCCCGACAGGGGGATCTTCAAGAGACCCAGTACTTC. The chain employs TRBV9 and TRBJ2-5; 9 bases line up with TRBD1. This CDR3 is built from 16 residues. Germline V lookup: CDR1 SGDLS, CDR2 YYNGEE. The ends lost 4 bases at V and 2 bases at J; junction bases unmatched: 9. Looking up the rest from reference TRBV9 and TRBJ2-5 gives the full variable domain: DSGVTQTPKHLITATGQRVTLRCSPRSGDLSVYWYQQSLDQGLQFLIQYYNGEERAKGNILERFSAQQFPDLHSELNLSSLELGDSALYFCASSSRQGDLQETQYFGPGTRLLVL.

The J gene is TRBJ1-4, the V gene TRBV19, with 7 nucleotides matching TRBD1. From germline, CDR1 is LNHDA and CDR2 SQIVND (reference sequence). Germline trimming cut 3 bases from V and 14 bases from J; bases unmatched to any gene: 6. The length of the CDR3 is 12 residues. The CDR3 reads CASSIVGTVLFF. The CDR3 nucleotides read TGTGCCAGTAGTATTGTCGGGACAGTGCTGTTTTTT.

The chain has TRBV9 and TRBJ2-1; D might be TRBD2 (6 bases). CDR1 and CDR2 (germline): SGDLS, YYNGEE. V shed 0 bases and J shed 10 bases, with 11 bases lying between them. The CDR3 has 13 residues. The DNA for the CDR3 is TGTGCCAGCAGCGTAGCTACCGGGGGAGAGCAGTTCTTC. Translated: CASSVATGGEQFF.